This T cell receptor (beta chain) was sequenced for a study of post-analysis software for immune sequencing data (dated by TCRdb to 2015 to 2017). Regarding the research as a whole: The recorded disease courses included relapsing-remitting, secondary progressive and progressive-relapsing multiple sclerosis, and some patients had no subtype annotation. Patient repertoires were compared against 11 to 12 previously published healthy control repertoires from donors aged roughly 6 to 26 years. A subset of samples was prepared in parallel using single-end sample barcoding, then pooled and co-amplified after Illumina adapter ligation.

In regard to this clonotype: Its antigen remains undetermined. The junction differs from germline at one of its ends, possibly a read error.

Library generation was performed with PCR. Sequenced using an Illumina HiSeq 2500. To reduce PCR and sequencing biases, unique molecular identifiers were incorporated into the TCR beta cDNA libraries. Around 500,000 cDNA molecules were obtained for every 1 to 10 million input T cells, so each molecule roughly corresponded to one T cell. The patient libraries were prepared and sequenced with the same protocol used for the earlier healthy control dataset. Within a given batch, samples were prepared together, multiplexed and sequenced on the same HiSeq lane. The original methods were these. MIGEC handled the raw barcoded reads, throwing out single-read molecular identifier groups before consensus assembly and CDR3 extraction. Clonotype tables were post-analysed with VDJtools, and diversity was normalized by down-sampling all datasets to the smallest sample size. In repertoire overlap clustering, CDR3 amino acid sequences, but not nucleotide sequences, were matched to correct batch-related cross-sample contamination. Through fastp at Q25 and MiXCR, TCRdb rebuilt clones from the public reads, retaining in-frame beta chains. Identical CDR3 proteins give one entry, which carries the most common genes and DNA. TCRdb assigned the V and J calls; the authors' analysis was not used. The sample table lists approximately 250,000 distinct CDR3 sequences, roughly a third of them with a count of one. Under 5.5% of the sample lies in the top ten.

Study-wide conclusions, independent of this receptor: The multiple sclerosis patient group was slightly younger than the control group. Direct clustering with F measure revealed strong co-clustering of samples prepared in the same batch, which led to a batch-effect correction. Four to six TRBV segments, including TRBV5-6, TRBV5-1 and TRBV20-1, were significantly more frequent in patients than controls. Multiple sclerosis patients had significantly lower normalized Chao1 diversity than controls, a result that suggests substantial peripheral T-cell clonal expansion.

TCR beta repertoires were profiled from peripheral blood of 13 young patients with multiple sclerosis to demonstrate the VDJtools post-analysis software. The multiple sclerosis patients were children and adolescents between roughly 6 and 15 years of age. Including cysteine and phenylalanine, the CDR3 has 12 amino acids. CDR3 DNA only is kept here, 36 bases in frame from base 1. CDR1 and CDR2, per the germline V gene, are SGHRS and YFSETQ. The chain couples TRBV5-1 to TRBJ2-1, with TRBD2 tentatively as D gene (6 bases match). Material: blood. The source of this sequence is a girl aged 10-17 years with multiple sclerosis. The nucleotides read TGCACCAGCAGCTTGGAGGGGCAAGAGCAGTTCTTC. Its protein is CTSSLEGQEQFF. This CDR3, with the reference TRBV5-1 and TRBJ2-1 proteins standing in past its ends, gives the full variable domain KAGVTQTPRYLIKTRGQQVTLSCSPISGHRSVSWYQQTPGQGLQFLFEYFSETQRNKGNFPGRFSGRQFSNSRSEMNVSTLELGDSALYLCTSSLEGQEQFFGPGTRLTVL.